Shown below are 18 T cell receptor beta chains from a single sample sequenced in a study of CD8+ T cells in alopecia areata. Sorting of pooled cutaneous lymph node cells used CD4, CD8alpha, NKG2D, NKG2ACE and other markers. As the sequencing template, cDNA was produced by extracting RNA and reverse transcribing it. Data came from immunoSEQ multiplex PCR; TCRdb stores just in-frame clones and leaves some out. The sample offers around 300,000 clones and no singletons, the top ten holding more than 0.95%. The sequencing sample was made of CD4+ T cells sorted from a lymph node. All receptors derive from a C3H/HeJ mouse with alopecia areata. The mouse strain carries the MHC haplotype H2-k.

In regard to this clone: Genes and germline come from the mouse. The chain's CDR3 is CASSIPAGRYAEQFF. The covered CDR3 bases are TGTGCCAGCAGTATCCCCGCTGGGAGGTATGCT. The chain joins TRBV19 to TRBJ2-1; a weak D match, TRBD2 (5 bases). The read ends 4 residues early relative to the CDR3; the germline J gene fills the gap. Germline values: CDR1 FNHDT, CDR2 SITEND (reference sequence). This CDR3 is built from 15 residues. Trimming took off 2 bases at V and 4 bases at J, with 13 bases between the two ends. Combining the CDR3 with reference TRBV19 and TRBJ2-1 gives the whole variable domain GGIITQTPKFLIGQEGQKLTLKCQQNFNHDTMYWYRQDSGKGLRLIYYSITENDLQKGDLSEGYDASREKKSSFSLTVTSAQKNEMAVFLCASSIPAGRYAEQFFGPGTRLTVL.

As to this clone: Any gene name here is a mouse gene name. The read ends 4 residues before the CDR3 terminus; that terminus is restored from the germline J gene. The chain is built from TRBV1 and TRBJ1-2; 7 bases map to TRBD1. Trimming cost V 0 bases and J 2 bases; bases outside gene matches: 3. Looked up from germline, CDR1 is NSQYPW and CDR2 is LRSPGD (reference sequence). CDR3 length: 15 amino acids. CDR3 amino acids: CTCSADVRGNSDYTF. The CDR3 DNA, read in part, is TGCACCTGCAGTGCAGATGTCAGGGGGAACTCC.

A word on this clone: Gene names and germline match the mouse. The read halts 4 residues ahead of the CDR3 end, with the missing end drawn from the germline J gene. The chain combines TRBV13-1 with TRBJ1-2; 10 bases are shared with TRBD1. CDR1 is NSHNY, CDR2 SYGAGN, per germline. V gave up 5 bases and J gave up 0 bases; unmatched junction bases: 4. The CDR3 covers 15 residues. The CDR3 protein is CASRRTGGSNSDYTF. CDR3 DNA, as far as it was read: TGTGCCAGCAGGAGGACAGGGGGTTCAAACTCC.

A few counts support this clone. Gene names refer to mouse genes. The CDR3 DNA, read in part, is TGTGCTAGCAGATCTGGGGGAGCCTAT. This codes for CASRSGGAY. The full-length CDR3 reads as CASRSGGAYEQYF. The chain joins TRBV17 to TRBJ2-7; 7 positions agree with TRBD2. The read falls 4 residues short of the CDR3 end, and the missing part is taken from the germline J gene. From germline, CDR1 is MNHDT and CDR2 YYDKIL. V was pared by 6 bases and J by 2 bases, with 4 bases of the junction left unmatched. The CDR3 runs to 13 residues. Combining the CDR3 with reference TRBV17 and TRBJ2-7 gives the whole variable domain DTTVKQNPRYKLARVGKPVNLICSQTMNHDTMYWYQKKPNQAPKLLLFYYDKILNREADTFEKFQSSRPNNSFCSLYIGSAGLEYSAMYLCASRSGGAYEQYFGPGTRLTVL.

In this sample, this clone turned up a few times. The gene names here belong to mouse. The CDR3 goes on 4 residues after the read ends, and that part is filled in from the germline J gene. V gene TRBV13-1 combines with J gene TRBJ2-3; perhaps TRBD1 as D (5 bases). Per germline, CDR1 NSHNY and CDR2 SYGAGN. This CDR3 comprises 15 residues. Trimming shortened V by 1 base and J by 2 bases, and 11 bases separated the two germline ends. CDR3 DNA, as far as it was read: TGTGCCAGCAGTGATACGGGCAGGGTTGCAGAA. As protein: CASSDTGRVAE. The full CDR3 is CASSDTGRVAETLYF.

Notes on this clone: Mouse germline and gene names are used. The read comes to an end 4 residues before the CDR3 does, leaving the germline J gene to fill in the end. Other DNA sequences from this sample encode an identical CDR3 as well. The chain is built from TRBV13-1 and TRBJ2-7, with 9 bases matching TRBD2. V gave up 4 bases and J gave up 0 bases; unmatched junction bases: 5. The CDR3 is made up of 15 amino acids. Germline V gives CDR1 NSHNY, CDR2 SYGAGN. CDR3 region: CASSLDWGSSYEQYF. CDR3 DNA (partial): TGTGCCAGCAGTCTCGACTGGGGGAGCTCCTAT.

Worth noting for this clone: Any gene name here is a mouse gene name. The CDR3 region is CASSGDREDTQYF. The covered CDR3 bases are TGTGCCAGCAGTGGGGACAGGGAGGAC. The chain recombines TRBV19 with TRBJ2-5; 9 bases match TRBD1. The read ends 4 residues shy of where the CDR3 ends; the end is completed using the germline J gene. This CDR3 comprises 13 residues. Germline V gives CDR1 FNHDT, CDR2 SITEND (reference sequence).

To note about this clone: All gene names here are mouse names. The DNA ends 4 residues before the CDR3 does, and the rest of the CDR3 is filled in from the germline J gene. The chain uses TRBV16 and TRBJ2-7; D uncertain. The germline CDR1 and CDR2 sequences are SGHSA and FRNQAP. Trimming removed 3 bases at V and 3 bases at J, with 6 bases between. This CDR3 is built from 12 residues. CDR3 region: CASSFPLYEQYF. CDR3 DNA, as far as it was read: TGTGCAAGCAGCTTTCCCCTCTAT.

In its sample, this clone was seen a few times. The genes and germline here are from mouse. From the germline J gene comes the end of the CDR3, since the read stops 4 residues before it. The V and J genes are TRBV31 and TRBJ2-2; D possibly corresponds to TRBD1 (6 bases). Germline lookup yields CDR1 GKSSPN and CDR2 SITVG. The V gene lost 8 bases and the J gene lost 1 base, with 8 bases spanning the gap. The CDR3 is 12 residues long. The CDR3 sequence is CAGQINTGQLYF. CDR3 DNA, as far as it was read: TGTGCCGGACAGATAAACACCGGG.

Regarding this clone: Each gene name is a mouse one. From the germline J gene comes the end of the CDR3, since the read stops 4 residues before it. The chain couples TRBV17 to TRBJ2-1; 10 nucleotides agree with TRBD1. The CDR3 has 17 amino acids. Germline CDR1 is MNHDT and CDR2 is YYDKIL. The V and J ends lost 0 bases and 6 bases, in that order; junction bases with no gene match: 8. CDR3 sequence reads: CASSRDGQGVGVAEQFF. CDR3 bases read: TGTGCTAGCAGTAGAGATGGACAGGGGGTAGGGGTTGCT.

This clone occurred a few times. Gene names refer to mouse genes. The observed sequence ends 3 residues before the CDR3 terminus, with the missing tail filled in from the germline J gene. This chain uses TRBV19 with TRBJ1-6, with D tentatively TRBD1 (6 bases). TRBJ1-6 has ORF status, its function being uncertain. V was clipped by 6 bases and J by 6 bases, with 16 bases between them. Germline V gene lookup returns CDR1 FNHDT and CDR2 SITEND (reference sequence). This CDR3 is 15 amino acids long. CDR3 bases read: TGTGCCAGCACCCCGCAGGGAGGGGGTAATTCGCCC. It yields the protein CASTPQGGGNSP. The full CDR3 protein reads CASTPQGGGNSPLYF.

This clone has just a few counts. Gene names follow the mouse nomenclature. The read stops 4 residues short of the end of the CDR3; the missing end is completed from the germline J gene. The V call is TRBV4, the J call TRBJ1-2; D perhaps matches TRBD1 (6 bases). Germline V gene sequence: CDR1 LGHDT, CDR2 YNNKQL (reference sequence). The CDR3 spans 14 residues. V was trimmed by 5 bases and J by 0 bases, leaving 10 bases between them. The covered CDR3 bases are TGTGCCAGCAGCCTCAGGGGCGCAAACTCC. Protein: CASSLRGANS. The whole CDR3 is CASSLRGANSDYTF. Complete variable domain (other parts from reference TRBV4 and TRBJ1-2): ETAVFQTPNYHVTQVGNEVSFNCKQTLGHDTMYWYKQDSKKLLKIMFSYNNKQLIVNETVPRRFSPQSSDKAHLNLRIKSVEPEDSAVYLCASSLRGANSDYTFGSGTRLLVI.

A word on this clone: The gene names here belong to mouse. The read ends 4 residues before the CDR3 terminus; that terminus is restored from the germline J gene. The chain combines TRBV29 with TRBJ2-3; maybe TRBD2 (5 bases). The CDR3 spans 13 residues. Germline values: CDR1 MSHET, CDR2 SYDVDS. CDR3 bases read: TGTGCTAGCAGCCCCCCGTGGGGAGAA. This translates into CASSPPWGE. In full, the CDR3 reads CASSPPWGETLYF. Supplemented by reference TRBV29 and TRBJ2-3, the full variable domain reads DMKVTQMPRYLIKRMGENVLLECGQDMSHETMYWYRQDPGLGLQLIYISYDVDSNSEGDIPKGYRVSRKKREHFSLILDSAKTNQTSVYFCASSPPWGETLYFGSGTRLTVL.

This clone was observed a handful of times. Gene names are mouse gene names. The read gets to within 4 residues of the CDR3 end, and the germline J gene fills in the rest. The chain employs TRBV1 and TRBJ2-1; TRBD2 agrees at 9 bases. CDR1 and CDR2 (germline): NSQYPW, LRSPGD (reference sequence). The CDR3 loop spans 15 amino acids. The CDR3 bases that were read are TGCACCTGCAGTGCAGACTGGGGGGGTGAAGCT. Protein sequence: CTCSADWGGEA. The full CDR3 protein is CTCSADWGGEAEQFF.

Comments on this clone: Gene and germline names: mouse. Read coverage stops 4 residues before the CDR3 terminus; the germline J gene supplies the remainder. Other DNA variants within this sample encode the same CDR3. This rearrangement joins TRBV19 to TRBJ1-1, with TRBD1 matching over 7 bases. The CDR3 loop spans 14 amino acids. Germline loops: CDR1 FNHDT, CDR2 SITEND (reference sequence). J was trimmed by 1 base and V by 2 bases; bases with no gene match: 2. The CDR3 DNA, read in part, is TGTGCCAGCAGTATCCACAGGGGGAACACA. Translated, it gives CASSIHRGNT. Given in full, the CDR3 is CASSIHRGNTEVFF.

For this clone: The listed genes are named as in mouse. The DNA ends 4 residues before the CDR3 does, and the rest of the CDR3 is filled in from the germline J gene. V is TRBV13-3 and J is TRBJ2-4; D is unclear. V lost 3 bases, J lost 0 bases, and 5 bases lay in between. The germline V gene encodes CDR1 NNHDY and CDR2 SYVADS. The length of the CDR3 is 13 residues. CDR3 DNA, as far as it was read: TGTGCCAGCAGTGCTGCCAGTCAAAAC. Its translation is CASSAASQN. The CDR3, in full, reads CASSAASQNTLYF.

This clone was seen ten or more times. Genes and germline are mouse. The CDR3 end lies 4 residues beyond the end of the read and is filled in from the germline J gene. The sample carries other DNA sequences with the same CDR3. The V and J genes are TRBV13-1 and TRBJ2-2, with a possible D match to TRBD1 (6 bases). Germline CDR1 and CDR2: NSHNY and SYGAGN. V was cut by 2 bases and J by 4 bases, with 9 bases left in between. The CDR3 consists of 14 residues. CDR3 region: CASSDRGGTGQLYF. Partial CDR3 DNA: TGTGCCAGCAGTGACAGGGGTGGCACCGGG.

Of note for this clone: All gene names here are mouse names. The read finishes 3 residues shy of the CDR3 end, and the germline J gene is used to complete it. Other DNA variants within this sample encode the same CDR3. The chain combines TRBV13-3 with TRBJ1-6, with D perhaps matching TRBD1 (5 bases). TRBJ1-6 is classed as an ORF, of uncertain function. The V gene's germline CDR1 is NNHDY and CDR2 SYVADS. V dropped 0 bases and J dropped 3 bases, with 7 bases sitting between them. The CDR3 has 15 residues. The CDR3 sequence: CASSDARGYNSPLYF. CDR3 DNA (partial): TGTGCCAGCAGTGATGCAAGGGGCTATAATTCGCCC.